This TCR beta chain was captured by sequencing in a study of cytomegalovirus exposure and HLA in healthy donors. Looking at the study overall: Membership in the Caucasian-associated ancestry cluster was found for around 85% of nearly 400 genotyped donors. Study observations and caveats: Most sequenced TCRs were rare (though some public TCRs occurred in many donors). Cytomegalovirus status was reportedly diagnosed by the classifier with high specificity and sensitivity. Later on, a genetic analysis was performed. It linked a missense variant in DCLRE1C with V- and J-gene trimming of TCR beta.

Germline V lookup: CDR1 SGHTA, CDR2 FQGNSA. The CDR3 runs 13 residues. V was clipped by 1 base and J by 11 bases, with 9 bases between them. With regard to this clone: Its antigen remains unknown.

The PCR contained 60 Vbeta and 13 Jbeta primers. Repertoires were generated with immunoSEQ multiplex PCR, while TCRdb's copy carries only in-frame clones and drops some. This repertoire shows over 150,000 clones, over 65% found once; its top ten account for roughly 2.2%. Input material: PBMCs. The chain is built from TRBV7-2 and TRBJ1-6; D uncertain. The clonotype was recovered from a man aged 30 to 45 in good health and CMV-seronegative. CDR3 DNA sequence: TGTGCCAGCAGCTTAGGCAGGTCAACACCCCTCCACTTT. As protein: CASSLGRSTPLHF.